This TCR beta chain was found in a study of blood T cell repertoires in COVID-19. Trimming cost V 3 bases and J 3 bases, with 11 bases left between them. Germline lookup yields CDR1 SGHAT and CDR2 FQDESV (reference sequence). The CDR3 sequence is 14 residues long. The data were produced by immunoSEQ multiplex PCR, yet TCRdb's version contains in-frame clones alone and is incomplete. Of around 440,000 clones in the sample, 70% to 90% are singletons; the top ten hold around 13%. This clone was picked up one time. The chain combines TRBV11-1 with TRBJ1-2; D gene ambiguous. This clonotype was sampled from a woman aged 45-59 years with COVID-19, enrolled during active disease. Sequencing was performed on peripheral blood. CDR3 protein: CASSLAGGYYGYTF. For the CDR3, the DNA is TGTGCCAGCAGCTTGGCAGGAGGGTACTATGGCTACACCTTC. Full variable domain (missing parts from reference TRBV11-1 and TRBJ1-2): EAEVAQSPRYKITEKSQAVAFWCDPISGHATLYWYRQILGQGPELLVQFQDESVVDDSQLPKDRFSAERLKGVDSTLKIQPAELGDSAMYLCASSLAGGYYGYTFGSGTRLTVV.